This is a list of T cell receptor beta chains from one sample in a study of PD-1 blockade in classical Hodgkin lymphoma. Generated by immunoSEQ multiplex PCR, the TCRdb table keeps only in-frame clones and is missing some. The sample includes 12,000 to 15,000 clones, about 86% seen only once; the top ten take 4.6%. The sample in question was peripheral blood mononuclear cells (PBMCs), obtained at baseline. The receptor source for this set is a human donor with classical Hodgkin lymphoma. The CDR3 runs from the conserved cysteine through the conserved F or W.

v_call	cdr3_aa
TRBV7-6	CASSHIVEEQFF
TRBV9	CASSDGRADNEQFF
TRBV25-1	CASSAPRTGNYGYTF
TRBV7-9	CASSLIGTNYGYTF
TRBV5-5	CASSLQGAGNQPQHF
TRBV10-3	CAISESGTSIGELFF
TRBV5-6	CASSPGTGRELFF
TRBV10-3	CASGLSQETQYF
TRBV19	CASSIRGHQNQPQHF
TRBV10-3	CAVGANVLTF
TRBV5-4	CASSFSGAGSDTQYF
TRBV7-2	CASSLALQIGTEAFF
TRBV27	CASSLSENTGELFF
TRBV9	CASSPKDRENTGELFF
TRBV7-6	CASSLTGDTEAFF
TRBV9	CASSVSQGATDTQYF
TRBV27	CASSPGTSGSNEQFF
TRBV2	CASTTTGGYEKLFF
TRBV25-1	CASSENSMSSYNEQFF
TRBV28	CASSLTGGEDGYTF
TRBV29-1	CSVNQKDEQYF
TRBV30	CAWSPRLVGNNEQFF
TRBV11-2	CASSLGLAAGEQYF
TRBV10-3	CAISEYWTGPDTGELFF
TRBV7-6	CASSTGTAGTGELFF
TRBV28	CASSLLANVVTQYF
TRBV14	CASSQEWVTSNTGELFF
TRBV6-1	CASRPRGEVQPQHF
TRBV7-2	CASSQQLAGGRVAEQFF
TRBV5-1	CASSLPQNEKLFF
TRBV19	CASSIWFTPGGTYEQYF
TRBV30	CAWSNRGFSNQPQHF
TRBV4-1	CASSHLGNQPQHF
TRBV12-5	CASGAQGFSGNTIYF
TRBV30	CAWKTGTANYGYTF
TRBV19	CASKRGMATEAFF
TRBV7-2	CASSWTGTRSSYEQYF
TRBV5-1	CASSLAGLSTLYEQYF
TRBV7-2	CASSPVGGSDSPLHF
TRBV5-4	CASSGDRNNEQFF
TRBV5-6	CASSLDRDGYTF
TRBV6-6	CASTGGTGGKNIQYF